A single sample is the source of the 13 T cell receptor beta chains below, sequenced in a study of T cell changes during pregnancy in multiple sclerosis. Generated by immunoSEQ multiplex PCR, the TCRdb table keeps only in-frame clones and is missing some. The table includes some 56,000 clones, about 92% detected once. The source was CD4+ T cells from peripheral blood mononuclear cells, collected after pregnancy. The receptors come from a female donor with multiple sclerosis, enrolled in a pregnancy study.

The V gene is TRBV6-4, the J gene TRBJ2-2; the match to TRBD1 covers 7 bases. The CDR3 is made up of 15 amino acids. Germline V CDR1 and CDR2: MRHNA, SNTAGT. The V segment lost 6 bases and the J segment 1 base; nucleotides outside the gene matches: 5. The CDR3 DNA follows: TGTGCCAGCAGCGCCGGGACAGTGAACACCGGGGAGCTGTTTTTT. It translates to CASSAGTVNTGELFF.

The V and J genes are TRBV2 and TRBJ2-1; 10 bases match TRBD2. V shed 3 bases, J shed 6 bases, and the junction held 2 bases outside the gene matches. Germline CDR1 SNHLY, CDR2 FYNNEI. This CDR3 comprises 14 residues. The CDR3 spells CASSEGLATNEQFF. DNA for the CDR3: TGTGCCAGCAGTGAGGGACTAGCGACCAATGAGCAGTTCTTC.

The CDR3 reads CASSEAQGARGSYTF. The CDR3 nucleotides read TGCGCCAGCAGCGAGGCGCAGGGGGCGCGAGGTAGCTACACCTTC. This rearrangement joins TRBV4-3 to TRBJ1-2; 8 nucleotides agree with TRBD1. Germline CDR1 is LGHNA and CDR2 is YSLEER. This CDR3 is built from 15 residues. Trimming took 5 bases from V and 9 from J; bases not matched to a gene: 14.

The chain recombines TRBV2 with TRBJ1-2, with D possibly matching TRBD1 (6 bases). The germline V gene encodes CDR1 SNHLY and CDR2 FYNNEI. V was clipped by 6 bases and J by 4 bases, with 15 bases between them. The CDR3 spans 14 residues. In DNA, the CDR3 is TGTGCCAGCAGGCTACACCGGACAGCCTATGGCTACACCTTC. Translated: CASRLHRTAYGYTF. The full variable domain, with the rest looked up from reference TRBV2 and TRBJ1-2, is EPEVTQTPSHQVTQMGQEVILRCVPISNHLYFYWYRQILGQKVEFLVSFYNNEISEKSEIFDDQFSVERPDGSNFTLKIRSTKLEDSAMYFCASRLHRTAYGYTFGSGTRLTVV.

V gene TRBV7-8 combines with J gene TRBJ1-6, with no clear D. From germline, CDR1 is SGHVS and CDR2 FQNEAQ. V was pared by 3 bases and J by 9 bases, with 6 bases between. This CDR3 is 12 amino acids long. The CDR3 DNA reads as TGTGCCAGCAGCTTTCCGGGTTCACCCCTCCACTTT. This codes for CASSFPGSPLHF.

This clone appeared a single time. The gene calls are TRBV6-4 and TRBJ2-1; 11 nucleotides agree with TRBD2. The CDR3 consists of 13 residues. Germline-derived CDR1 and CDR2 are MRHNA and SNTAGT. Germline trimming cut 5 bases from V and 7 bases from J; bases unmatched to any gene: 1. This CDR3 reads CASSSSGGNEQFF. The CDR3 nucleotides read TGTGCCAGCAGTTCTAGCGGGGGGAATGAGCAGTTCTTC.

This clone was detected only a few times. V gene TRBV4-3 combines with J gene TRBJ1-2; 7 bases line up with TRBD1. This CDR3 is built from 15 residues. Germline V gene lookup returns CDR1 LGHNA and CDR2 YSLEER. The junction had 4 bases not matched to a gene; V was cut back by 0 bases and J by 3 bases. The CDR3 coding sequence is TGCGCCAGCAGCCAAGAGGAGGGGGCTTACTATGGCTACACCTTC. Protein product: CASSQEEGAYYGYTF.

This chain connects TRBV4-2 to TRBJ2-7; 11 bases fit TRBD2. The CDR3 consists of 15 residues. Germline loops: CDR1 LGHNA, CDR2 YNFKEQ. V trimming: 4 bases; J trimming: 2 bases; junction bases outside the gene matches: 4. In DNA, the CDR3 is TGTGCCAGCAGCCCGAGACTAGCGGGGACCTACGAGCAGTACTTC. This encodes CASSPRLAGTYEQYF.

The chain carries TRBV9 and TRBJ1-6, with TRBD1 matching over 7 bases. The CDR3 loop spans 14 amino acids. Germline CDR1 is SGDLS and CDR2 is YYNGEE. Losses at the gene ends were 4 bases for V and 7 bases for J; bases not matched to a gene: 5. CDR3 sequence: CASSSEGANSPLHF. For the CDR3, the DNA is TGTGCCAGCAGCTCCGAGGGGGCGAATTCACCCCTCCACTTT.

This clone has only a few counts. This chain uses TRBV19 with TRBJ1-1; 8 bases agree with TRBD1. V lost 5 bases to trimming and J lost 11 bases; unmatched junction nucleotides: 16. Per the germline V gene, CDR1 is LNHDA and CDR2 is SQIVND (reference sequence). This CDR3 is built from 15 residues. The CDR3 sequence: CASSATGTGSHGAFF. In DNA, the CDR3 is TGTGCCAGTAGTGCAACCGGGACAGGATCTCATGGGGCTTTCTTT.

This chain links TRBV18 with TRBJ1-1, with D tentatively TRBD1 (5 bases). Germline V gives CDR1 KGHSH, CDR2 LQKENI. CDR3 length: 15 residues. Trimming took off 3 bases at V and 0 bases at J, with 11 bases between the two ends. In DNA form, the CDR3 reads TGTGCCAGCTCACCGGGCCCAGGGATGAACACTGAAGCTTTCTTT. It is translated as CASSPGPGMNTEAFF. Based on the CDR3 plus reference TRBV18 and TRBJ1-1, the full variable domain is NAGVMQNPRHLVRRRGQEARLRCSPMKGHSHVYWYRQLPEEGLKFMVYLQKENIIDESGMPKERFSAEFPKEGPSILRIQQVVRGDSAAYFCASSPGPGMNTEAFFGQGTRLTVV.

This rearrangement joins TRBV7-8 to TRBJ2-4; D possibly corresponds to TRBD2 (6 bases). The germline gives CDR1 SGHVS, CDR2 FQNEAQ. The CDR3 covers 17 residues. Trimming pared 5 bases from V and 0 bases from J, leaving 17 bases between. The CDR3 coding sequence is TGTGCCAGCAGCAGGGAGGCGAGAGCATTAGCCAAAAACATTCAGTACTTC. It is translated as CASSREARALAKNIQYF.

This chain uses TRBV7-9 with TRBJ2-1; 10 bases align to TRBD2. The germline V gene has CDR1 SEHNR and CDR2 FQNEAQ (reference sequence). V trimming: 4 bases; J trimming: 2 bases; junction bases outside the gene matches: 2. The CDR3 length is 15 residues. CDR3 DNA sequence: TGTGCCAGCAGCTCCGGGACTAGCGCCTACAATGAGCAGTTCTTC. The encoded protein is CASSSGTSAYNEQFF. The full variable domain, rest sourced from reference TRBV7-9 and TRBJ2-1, is DTGVSQNPRHKITKRGQNVTFRCDPISEHNRLYWYRQTLGQGPEFLTYFQNEAQLEKSRLLSDRFSAERPKGSFSTLEIQRTEQGDSAMYLCASSSGTSAYNEQFFGPGTRLTVL.